The present TCR beta chain was sequenced within a study of T cell changes during pregnancy in multiple sclerosis. Repertoires were generated with immunoSEQ multiplex PCR, while TCRdb's copy carries only in-frame clones and drops some. In the table there are 30,000 to 45,000 clones, approximately 92% of which are singletons. Germline V gives CDR1 SEHNR, CDR2 FQNEAQ (reference sequence). V dropped 5 bases and J dropped 4 bases, with 13 bases sitting between them. The CDR3 extends over 14 amino acids. This material consisted of peripheral blood, taken before pregnancy. The chain joins TRBV7-9 to TRBJ2-3; D remains ambiguous. This TCR was recovered from a female donor with multiple sclerosis, enrolled in a pregnancy study. CDR3 bases: TGTGCCAGCAGCCCGGGTCCCCCGGCAGATACGCAGTATTTT. This sequence encodes CASSPGPPADTQYF.